This T cell receptor (beta chain) was sequenced for a study of low-dose radiotherapy and immunotherapy resistance in tumors. About the study: Dosing of intravenous cyclophosphamide at 200 mg/m2 occurred every two weeks and took place one day prior to radiation and immunotherapy.

Described time point: after trial treatment. The sample's treatment: LDRT plus nivolumab, ipilimumab, low-dose cyclophosphamide and aspirin (RACIN trial). Treatment of the donors consisted of nivolumab and ipilimumab (plus aspirin, low-dose cyclophosphamide and low-dose radiotherapy). TRAV- and TRBV-specific primers were used for first-strand cDNA, which covered alpha and beta chains. The authors ran 15 to 20 PCR cycles to amplify TCRs with a constant-region primer and V-primer adapter. TCRdb passed the reads through MiXCR, listing each CDR3 protein once. The sample comprises approximately 84,000 distinct CDR3 sequences, 17% of which are singletons, and approximately 1.5% rests with the top ten. The CDR3 spans 14 residues. Germline CDR1 and CDR2: SGHTA and FQGNSA. V shed 9 bases and J 3 bases; nucleotides not matched to a gene: 5. Remarks on this clonotype: A much larger clone lies a single base off, so this may be a read error.

The sequence came from a male donor with prostate cancer. The specimen was PBMCs, collected after low-dose radiotherapy plus immunotherapy. This chain links TRBV7-2 with TRBJ2-4; 10 nucleotides match TRBD1. The CDR3 DNA follows: TGTGCCAGTAGGGGACAGGGGAACAAAAACATTCAGTACTTC. It yields the protein CASRGQGNKNIQYF.